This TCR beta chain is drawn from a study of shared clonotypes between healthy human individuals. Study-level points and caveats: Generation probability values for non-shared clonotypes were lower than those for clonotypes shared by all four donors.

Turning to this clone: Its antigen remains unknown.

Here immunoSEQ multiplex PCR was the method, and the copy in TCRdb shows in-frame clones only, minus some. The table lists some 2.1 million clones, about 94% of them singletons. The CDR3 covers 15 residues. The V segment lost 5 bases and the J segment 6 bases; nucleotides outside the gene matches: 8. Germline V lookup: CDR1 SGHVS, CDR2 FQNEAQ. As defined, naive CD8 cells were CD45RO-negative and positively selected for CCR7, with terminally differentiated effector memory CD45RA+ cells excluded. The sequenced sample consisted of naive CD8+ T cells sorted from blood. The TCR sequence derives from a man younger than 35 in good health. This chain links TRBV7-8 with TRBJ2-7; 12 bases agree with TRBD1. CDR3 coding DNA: TGTGCCAGCAGCCTAGGGACAGGGGGCACATCCGAGCAGTACTTC. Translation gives CASSLGTGGTSEQYF.